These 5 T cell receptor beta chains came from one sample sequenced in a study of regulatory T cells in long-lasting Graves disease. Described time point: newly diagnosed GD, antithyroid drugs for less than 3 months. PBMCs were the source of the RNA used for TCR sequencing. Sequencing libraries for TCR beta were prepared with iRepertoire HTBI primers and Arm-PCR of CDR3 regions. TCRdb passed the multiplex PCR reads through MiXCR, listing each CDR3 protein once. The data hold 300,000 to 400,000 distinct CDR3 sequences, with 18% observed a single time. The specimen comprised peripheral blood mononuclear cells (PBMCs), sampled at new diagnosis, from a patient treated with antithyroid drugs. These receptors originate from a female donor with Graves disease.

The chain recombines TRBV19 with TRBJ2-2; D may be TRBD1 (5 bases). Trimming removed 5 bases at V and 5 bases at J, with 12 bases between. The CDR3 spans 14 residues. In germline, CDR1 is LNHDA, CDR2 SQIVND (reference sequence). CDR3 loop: CASSSDNPTGELFF. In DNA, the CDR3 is TGTGCCAGTAGTTCGGACAATCCGACCGGGGAGCTGTTTTTT.

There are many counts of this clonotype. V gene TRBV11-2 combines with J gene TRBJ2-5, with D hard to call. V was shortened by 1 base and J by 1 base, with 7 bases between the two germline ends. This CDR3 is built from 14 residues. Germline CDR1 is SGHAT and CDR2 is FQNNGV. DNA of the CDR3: TGTGCCAGCAGCTTAGGCAGACTCCAAGAGACCCAGTACTTC. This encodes CASSLGRLQETQYF.

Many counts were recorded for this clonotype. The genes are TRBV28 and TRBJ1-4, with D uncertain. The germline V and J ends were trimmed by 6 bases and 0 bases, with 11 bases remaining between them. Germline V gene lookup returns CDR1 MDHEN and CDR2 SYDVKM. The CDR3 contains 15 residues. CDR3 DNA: TGTGCCAGCAGCGACCCGGGTTCAACTAATGAAAAACTGTTTTTT. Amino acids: CASSDPGSTNEKLFF.

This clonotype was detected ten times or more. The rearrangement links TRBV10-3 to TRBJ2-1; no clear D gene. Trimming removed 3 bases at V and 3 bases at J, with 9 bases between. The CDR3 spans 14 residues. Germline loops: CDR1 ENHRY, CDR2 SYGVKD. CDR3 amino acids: CAISDVANYNEQFF. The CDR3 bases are TGTGCCATCAGTGATGTCGCCAACTACAATGAGCAGTTCTTC.

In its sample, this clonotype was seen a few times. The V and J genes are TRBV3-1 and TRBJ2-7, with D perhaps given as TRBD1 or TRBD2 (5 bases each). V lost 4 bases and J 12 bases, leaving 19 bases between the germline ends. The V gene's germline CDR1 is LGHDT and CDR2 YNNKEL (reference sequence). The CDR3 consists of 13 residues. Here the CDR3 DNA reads TGTGCCAGCAGCCTTACTCCACTTGGGGGTCGGTACTTC. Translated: CASSLTPLGGRYF.